These 15 T cell receptor beta chains were all obtained from the same sample, sequenced in a study of T cells in localized non-small cell lung cancer. Sequencing used immunoSEQ multiplex PCR; TCRdb keeps in-frame clones, though not all of them. The table records around 36,000 clones, 79% of them present only once. The sequences come from PBMCs, collected before any cancer treatment. All receptors come from a woman aged 35 to 69 with stage II squamous cell lung carcinoma.

The chain uses TRBV2 and TRBJ2-1, with D tentatively TRBD2 (6 bases). The germline V gene encodes CDR1 SNHLY and CDR2 FYNNEI. V dropped 3 bases and J dropped 4 bases, with 13 bases sitting between them. This CDR3 region has 15 residues. The chain's CDR3 is CASSESEGTYNEQFF. CDR3 in DNA: TGTGCCAGCAGTGAGAGTGAGGGGACTTACAATGAGCAGTTCTTC.

This chain connects TRBV5-1 to TRBJ2-5; 10 bases agree with TRBD2. J lost 6 bases, V lost 2 bases, and 7 bases had no gene match. This CDR3 region has 15 residues. CDR1 is SGHRS and CDR2 is YFSETQ in the germline V gene. CDR3 amino acids: CASSFFTSGIQTQYF. The CDR3 nucleotides are TGCGCCAGCAGCTTTTTTACTAGCGGGATACAGACCCAGTACTTC.

This chain joins TRBV7-2 and TRBJ2-2, with D hard to call. Trimming stripped 5 bases from V and 9 bases from J, with 7 bases between. In germline, CDR1 is SGHTA, CDR2 FQGNSA. This CDR3 is built from 11 residues. CDR3 coding DNA: TGTGCCAGCAGCGACGCCCGGGAGCTGTTTTTT. Translating gives CASSDARELFF. The full variable domain, rest sourced from reference TRBV7-2 and TRBJ2-2, is GAGVSQSPSNKVTEKGKDVELRCDPISGHTALYWYRQSLGQGLEFLIYFQGNSAPDKSGLPSDRFSAERTGGSVSTLTIQRTQQEDSAVYLCASSDARELFFGEGSRLTVL.

This clone occurred once. The chain links TRBV27 to TRBJ1-4; TRBD1 matches 10 bases. CDR3 length: 17 residues. Losses at the gene ends were 3 bases for V and 3 bases for J; bases not matched to a gene: 7. Germline-derived CDR1 and CDR2 are MNHEY and SMNVEV (reference sequence). The CDR3, as DNA: TGTGCCAGCAGTTTCCCCGGGACAGGGGACCCTAATGAAAAACTGTTTTTT. It yields the protein CASSFPGTGDPNEKLFF.

The chain links TRBV5-1 to TRBJ2-6; 9 positions agree with TRBD1. Germline V gives CDR1 SGHRS, CDR2 YFSETQ. The CDR3 has 19 amino acids. V lost 4 bases and J lost 0; bases outside the gene matches: 11. The CDR3: CASSPIRGQGTSGANVLTF. The CDR3, as DNA: TGCGCCAGCAGCCCCATCAGGGGACAGGGAACCTCTGGGGCCAACGTCCTGACTTTC.

This clone was observed once. The V gene is TRBV27, the J gene TRBJ1-6; tentatively, D is TRBD1 (5 bases). Germline loops: CDR1 MNHEY, CDR2 SMNVEV (reference sequence). This CDR3 is 14 amino acids long. The V end lost 7 bases, the J end lost 6 bases, and 13 bases lay between the germline ends. The CDR3 DNA reads as TGTGCCAGCACCTTCCGGGACGCTAATTCACCCCTCCACTTT. This codes for CASTFRDANSPLHF.

This clone came up a few times. The chain couples TRBV4-1 to TRBJ1-3, with no clear D. V gave up 0 bases and J gave up 0 bases, with 15 bases separating them. CDR1 MGHRA and CDR2 YSYEKL come from the germline V gene. This CDR3 contains 18 residues. The chain's CDR3 is CASSQDEGQQTSGNTIYF. In DNA, the CDR3 is TGCGCCAGCAGCCAAGATGAAGGGCAACAAACCTCTGGAAACACCATATATTTT.

The chain couples TRBV2 to TRBJ2-5; 9 nucleotides match TRBD2. Germline lookup yields CDR1 SNHLY and CDR2 FYNNEI. V was pared by 4 bases and J by 5 bases, with 5 bases of the junction left unmatched. The CDR3 is 14 amino acids. CDR3 nucleotides: TGTGCCAGCAGTGCTCGCGGGGGGGCTGAGACCCAGTACTTC. It codes for CASSARGGAETQYF.

V and J are TRBV11-2 and TRBJ2-7; D gene unclear. Trimming removed 1 base from V and 6 bases from J, with 16 bases in between. The CDR3 has 15 residues. Per the germline V gene, CDR1 is SGHAT and CDR2 is FQNNGV. The CDR3: CASSLAALGSREQYF. The CDR3 nucleotides read TGTGCCAGCAGCTTAGCGGCATTGGGGTCGCGCGAGCAGTACTTC.

The rearrangement uses TRBV10-2 and TRBJ2-2; D gene ambiguous. This CDR3 contains 14 residues. Trimming took 2 bases from V and 6 from J, leaving 10 bases between them. Looked up from germline, CDR1 is WSHSY and CDR2 is SAAADI. The chain's CDR3 is CASSEGVEAGELFF. CDR3 DNA: TGCGCCAGCAGTGAGGGCGTTGAGGCCGGGGAGCTGTTTTTT.

This chain connects TRBV10-2 to TRBJ2-7; 9 bases fit TRBD1. The V segment lost 10 bases and the J segment 7 bases; nucleotides outside the gene matches: 8. In germline, CDR1 is WSHSY, CDR2 SAAADI. The CDR3 runs 12 residues. CDR3 coding DNA: TGCGCCACCTTGGGACAGGGTGATGAGCAGTACTTC. Protein sequence: CATLGQGDEQYF.

In its sample, this clone was seen once. V is TRBV19 and J is TRBJ2-1; 7 positions match TRBD1. This CDR3 spans 13 amino acids. CDR1 is LNHDA and CDR2 is SQIVND in the germline V gene (reference sequence). The trim removed 6 bases at V and 8 bases at J, leaving 7 bases unmatched. Written as DNA, the CDR3 is TGTGCCAGTAGCACGACAGGGTTCGATGAGCAGTTCTTC. It is translated as CASSTTGFDEQFF.

The rearrangement uses TRBV7-9 and TRBJ2-1, with D perhaps matching TRBD2 (6 bases). The CDR3 contains 13 residues. Germline lookup yields CDR1 SEHNR and CDR2 FQNEAQ (reference sequence). The germline V and J ends were trimmed by 8 bases and 2 bases, with 10 bases remaining between them. The CDR3 nucleotides read TGTGCCAGCGGGACTTTGGCCTACAATGAGCAGTTCTTC. Protein product: CASGTLAYNEQFF.

The chain is built from TRBV28 and TRBJ1-6; 12 bases are a match to TRBD1. From germline, CDR1 is MDHEN and CDR2 SYDVKM. V trimming: 6 bases; J trimming: 6 bases; junction bases outside the gene matches: 6. CDR3 length equals 16 residues. Here the CDR3 reads CASRAGTGGFNSPLHF. CDR3 in DNA: TGTGCCAGCAGGGCAGGGACAGGGGGCTTTAATTCACCCCTCCACTTT.

The J gene is TRBJ2-1, the V gene TRBV27, with D perhaps assigned TRBD1 or TRBD2 (5 bases each). The CDR3 length is 16 residues. The germline V gene has CDR1 MNHEY and CDR2 SMNVEV (reference sequence). V gave up 6 bases and J gave up 3 bases, with 18 bases separating them. CDR3 loop: CASSPQPRGLYNEQFF. CDR3 DNA sequence: TGTGCCAGCAGCCCCCAGCCGAGGGGCCTCTACAATGAGCAGTTCTTC.